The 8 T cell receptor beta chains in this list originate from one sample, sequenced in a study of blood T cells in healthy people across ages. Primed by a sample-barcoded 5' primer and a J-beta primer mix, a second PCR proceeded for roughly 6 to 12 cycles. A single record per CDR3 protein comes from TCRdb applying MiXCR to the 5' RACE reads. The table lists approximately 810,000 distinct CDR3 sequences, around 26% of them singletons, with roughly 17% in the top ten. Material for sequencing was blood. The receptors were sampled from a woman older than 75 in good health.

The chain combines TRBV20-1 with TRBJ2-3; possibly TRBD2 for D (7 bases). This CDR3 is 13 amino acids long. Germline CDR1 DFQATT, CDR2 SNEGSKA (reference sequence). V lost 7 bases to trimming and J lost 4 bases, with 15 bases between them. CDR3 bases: TGCAGTGTAGGGGGGGGGCCTGCAGATACGCAGTATTTT. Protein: CSVGGGPADTQYF.

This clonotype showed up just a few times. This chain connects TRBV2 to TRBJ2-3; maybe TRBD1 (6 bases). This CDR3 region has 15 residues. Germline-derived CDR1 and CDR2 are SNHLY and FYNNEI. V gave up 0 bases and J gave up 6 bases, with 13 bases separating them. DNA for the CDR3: TGTGCCAGCAGTGAAGCGGCAGGGGTCGGGGATACGCAGTATTTT. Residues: CASSEAAGVGDTQYF.

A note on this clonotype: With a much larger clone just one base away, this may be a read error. The CDR3 spells CAWSGDAGNYGYTF. Written as DNA, the CDR3 is TGTGCCTGGAGTGGGGACGCAGGGAACTATGGCTACACCTTC. The V and J genes are TRBV30 and TRBJ1-2; perhaps TRBD1 as D (5 bases). The CDR3 is 14 amino acids. Germline V gene sequence: CDR1 GTSNPN, CDR2 SVGIG (reference sequence). V dropped 1 base and J dropped 2 bases, with 11 bases sitting between them.

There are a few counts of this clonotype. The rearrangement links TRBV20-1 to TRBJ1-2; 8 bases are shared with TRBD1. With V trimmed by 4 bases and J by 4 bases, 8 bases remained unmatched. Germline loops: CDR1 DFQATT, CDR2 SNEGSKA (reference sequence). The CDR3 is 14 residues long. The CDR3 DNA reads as TGCAGTGCTAAACCGGACAGGGTCGGCTATGGCTACACCTTC. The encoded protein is CSAKPDRVGYGYTF.

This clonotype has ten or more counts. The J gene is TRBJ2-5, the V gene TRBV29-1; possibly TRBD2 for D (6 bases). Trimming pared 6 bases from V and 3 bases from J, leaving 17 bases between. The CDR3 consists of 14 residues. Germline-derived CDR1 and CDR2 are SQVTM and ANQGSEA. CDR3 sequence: CSVRVGTQKETQYF. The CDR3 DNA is TGCAGCGTCAGAGTCGGGACTCAAAAAGAGACCCAGTACTTC.

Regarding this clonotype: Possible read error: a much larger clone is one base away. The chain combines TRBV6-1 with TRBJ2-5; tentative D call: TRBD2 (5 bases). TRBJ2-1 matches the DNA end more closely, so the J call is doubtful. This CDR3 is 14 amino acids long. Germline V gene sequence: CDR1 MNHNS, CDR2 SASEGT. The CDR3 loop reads CASSVSRVGETQFF. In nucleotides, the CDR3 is TGTGCCAGCAGTGTTTCGAGGGTAGGAGAGACCCAGTTCTTC.

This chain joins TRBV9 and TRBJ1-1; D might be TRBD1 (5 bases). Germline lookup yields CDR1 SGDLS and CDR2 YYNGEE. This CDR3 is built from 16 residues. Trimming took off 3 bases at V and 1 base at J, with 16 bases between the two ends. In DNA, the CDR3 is TGTGCCAGCAGCGCCGTAAACCGCGGGGGGAACACTGAAGCTTTCTTT. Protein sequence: CASSAVNRGGNTEAFF.

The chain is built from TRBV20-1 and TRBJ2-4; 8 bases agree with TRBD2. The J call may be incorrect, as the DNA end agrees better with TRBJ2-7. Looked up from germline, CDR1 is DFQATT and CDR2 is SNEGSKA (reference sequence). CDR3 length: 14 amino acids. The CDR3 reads CSASPRLALYEQYF. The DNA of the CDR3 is TGCAGTGCTAGCCCCAGACTAGCGCTCTACGAGCAGTACTTC.